The rows below give T cell receptor beta chains drawn from one sample of a study of brain T cells in children with intractable seizures. The table came from immunoSEQ multiplex PCR; TCRdb's copy has only in-frame clones and leaves some out. The repertoire holds approximately 330,000 clones, about 93% seen once, with 5% to 7% in the top ten. The sequencing used peripheral blood, collected 5 to 6 months after surgery. The receptors shown here come from a boy in the first two years of life with tuberous sclerosis and intractable seizures. Each CDR3 is given with its conserved first and last residue. Each record gives: CDR3 length, J gene, D gene, V gene, clone size, CDR3 protein, CDR3 DNA. A D gene is named only where the DNA matches it firmly. Size tells how often a clone was seen (once, few, many) or the class of an expanded clone, and some rows leave it out.

>12|TRBJ1-2|NA|TRBV7-9|NA
CASRLLTYGYTF
TGTGCCAGCAGGCTTTTGACCTATGGCTACACCTTC
>12|TRBJ2-5|NA|TRBV21-1|NA
CASSKGVETQYF
TGTGCCAGCAGCAAAGGGGTAGAGACCCAGTACTTC
>12|TRBJ2-7|NA|TRBV11-2|NA
CASSLVSHEQYF
TGTGCCAGCAGCTTAGTTAGCCACGAGCAGTACTTC
>17|TRBJ2-3|TRBD2|TRBV7-2|NA
CASSFSAGGSRTDTQYF
TGTGCCAGCAGCTTCTCTGCGGGAGGCTCTCGCACAGATACGCAGTATTTT
>15|TRBJ1-5|NA|TRBV11-2|NA
CASSLDLARYQPQHF
TGTGCCAGCAGCTTAGATCTGGCAAGATATCAGCCCCAGCATTTT
>14|TRBJ2-1|NA|TRBV29-1|NA
CSVPRSSSYNEQFF
TGCAGCGTTCCTAGGTCGAGCTCCTACAATGAGCAGTTCTTC
>15|TRBJ2-7|TRBD2|TRBV19|NA
CASSILPSGTYEQYF
TGTGCCAGTAGTATCCTCCCCAGCGGGACCTACGAGCAGTACTTC
>15|TRBJ1-1|NA|TRBV25-1|once
CASSSREGTNTEAFF
TGTGCCAGCAGTTCGAGGGAGGGGACGAACACTGAAGCTTTCTTT
>12|TRBJ1-5|NA|TRBV6-6|NA
CASWIGLEPQHF
TGTGCCAGCTGGATAGGCCTGGAGCCCCAGCATTTT
>15|TRBJ2-1|TRBD2|TRBV3-1/TRBV3-2|NA
CASSLGRGVYNEQFF
TGTGCCAGCAGCCTGGGGCGGGGGGTCTACAATGAGCAGTTCTTC
>15|TRBJ1-2|NA|TRBV11-2|NA
CASSLVRGAGYGYTF
TGTGCCAGCAGCTTAGTGCGAGGGGCGGGCTATGGCTACACCTTC
>12|TRBJ2-1|NA|TRBV24-1|NA
CATSRGPNEQFF
TGTGCCACATCCCGGGGGCCAAATGAGCAGTTCTTC
>18|TRBJ2-1|TRBD1|TRBV3-1/TRBV3-2|NA
CASSQILKGDRAYNEQFF
TGTGCCAGCAGCCAAATTTTAAAAGGGGACAGGGCCTACAATGAGCAGTTCTTC
>12|TRBJ1-1|NA|TRBV25-1|NA
CASRGGAPEAFF
TGTGCCAGCAGAGGAGGGGCCCCTGAAGCTTTCTTT
>17|TRBJ1-3|NA|TRBV19|NA
CASSIVTRKRSGNTIYF
TGTGCCAGTAGTATAGTGACTAGGAAGAGGTCTGGAAACACCATATATTTT
>14|TRBJ1-4|TRBD1|TRBV2|NA
CASSEGTGVEKLFF
TGTGCCAGCAGTGAGGGGACAGGGGTGGAAAAACTGTTTTTT
>18|TRBJ2-4|NA|TRBV9|NA
CASSPDSEALIAKNIQYF
TGTGCCAGCAGCCCGGACAGCGAAGCACTTATAGCCAAAAACATTCAGTACTTC
>14|TRBJ1-2|TRBD1|TRBV27|NA
CASRETGTGYGYTF
TGTGCCAGCAGAGAGACCGGGACAGGGTATGGCTACACCTTC
>17|TRBJ2-7|NA|TRBV2|NA
CASSERPRGSGTYEQYF
TGTGCCAGCAGTGAACGCCCCCGGGGTAGCGGAACCTACGAGCAGTACTTC
>16|TRBJ2-5|TRBD2|TRBV5-4|NA
CASSQGTSGRVETQYF
TGTGCCAGCAGCCAAGGGACTAGCGGGAGGGTAGAGACCCAGTACTTC
>16|TRBJ2-1|TRBD2|TRBV5-1|NA
CASSTGLAGGGNEQFF
TGCGCCAGCAGCACGGGACTAGCGGGGGGCGGAAATGAGCAGTTCTTC
>16|TRBJ1-2|NA|TRBV7-9|once
CASSHYAVENSFGYTF
TGTGCCAGCAGCCACTACGCGGTCGAAAATAGTTTTGGCTACACCTTC
>12|TRBJ1-2|NA|TRBV5-8|once
CASSLQVYGYTF
TGTGCCAGCAGCTTGCAGGTCTATGGCTACACCTTC
>14|TRBJ1-2|NA|TRBV19|once
CASSIDRGSDGYTF
TGTGCCAGTAGTATAGATAGGGGATCGGATGGCTACACCTTC
>17|TRBJ2-3|TRBD2|TRBV7-8|NA
CASSMPLGLADTDTQYF
TGTGCCAGCAGCATGCCTTTAGGACTAGCGGACACAGATACGCAGTATTTT
>14|TRBJ2-7|NA|TRBV19|NA
CASRGLGKVNEQYF
TGTGCCAGCCGAGGGTTGGGTAAAGTCAACGAGCAGTACTTC
>13|TRBJ1-2|NA|TRBV7-8|NA
CASSLGGTYGYTF
TGTGCCAGCAGCTTAGGGGGAACCTATGGCTACACCTTC
>17|TRBJ2-2|TRBD2|TRBV19|NA
CASSMGLAGGKAGELFF
TGTGCCAGTAGTATGGGACTAGCGGGAGGAAAAGCCGGGGAGCTGTTTTTT